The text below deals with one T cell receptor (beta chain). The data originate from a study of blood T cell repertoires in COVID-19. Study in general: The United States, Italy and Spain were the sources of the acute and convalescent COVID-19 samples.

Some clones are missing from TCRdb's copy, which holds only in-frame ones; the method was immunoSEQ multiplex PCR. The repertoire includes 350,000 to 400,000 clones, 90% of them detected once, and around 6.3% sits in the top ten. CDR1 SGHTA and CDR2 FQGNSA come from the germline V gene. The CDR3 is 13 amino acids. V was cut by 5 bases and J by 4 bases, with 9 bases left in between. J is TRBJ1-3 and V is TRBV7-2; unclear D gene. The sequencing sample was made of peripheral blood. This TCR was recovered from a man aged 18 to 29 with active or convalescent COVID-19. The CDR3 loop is CASSTTGGNTIYF. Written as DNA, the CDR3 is TGTGCCAGCAGCACCACGGGGGGAAACACCATATATTTT.